Sequencing of this T cell receptor (beta chain) was carried out in a study of beta chain features in type 1 diabetes. Study-wide findings and caveats: In every one of the four CD4+ subsets, TCRB CDR3s were moderately but significantly shorter in Type 1 diabetes patients.

Notes on this clone: Its cognate antigen is unknown.

Every bit of the isolated RNA underwent reverse transcription, so sequencing read expressed TCRB transcripts. The table came from immunoSEQ multiplex PCR; TCRdb's copy has only in-frame clones and leaves some out. This table has 11,000 to 15,000 clones, 65% appearing once. Germline V CDR1 and CDR2: SGHNT, YYREEE (reference sequence). The CDR3 contains 13 residues. V lost 6 bases, J lost 2 bases, and 2 bases stayed unmatched. Material: stem cell memory CD4+ T cells from blood. V usage is TRBV5-4 and J usage is TRBJ1-1; 9 bases agree with TRBD1. The sequence derives from a woman aged 18-29 years with type 1 diabetes. CDR3 nucleotides: TGTGCCAGCAACAGGGGGCTAAACACTGAAGCTTTCTTT. Amino acid sequence: CASNRGLNTEAFF.